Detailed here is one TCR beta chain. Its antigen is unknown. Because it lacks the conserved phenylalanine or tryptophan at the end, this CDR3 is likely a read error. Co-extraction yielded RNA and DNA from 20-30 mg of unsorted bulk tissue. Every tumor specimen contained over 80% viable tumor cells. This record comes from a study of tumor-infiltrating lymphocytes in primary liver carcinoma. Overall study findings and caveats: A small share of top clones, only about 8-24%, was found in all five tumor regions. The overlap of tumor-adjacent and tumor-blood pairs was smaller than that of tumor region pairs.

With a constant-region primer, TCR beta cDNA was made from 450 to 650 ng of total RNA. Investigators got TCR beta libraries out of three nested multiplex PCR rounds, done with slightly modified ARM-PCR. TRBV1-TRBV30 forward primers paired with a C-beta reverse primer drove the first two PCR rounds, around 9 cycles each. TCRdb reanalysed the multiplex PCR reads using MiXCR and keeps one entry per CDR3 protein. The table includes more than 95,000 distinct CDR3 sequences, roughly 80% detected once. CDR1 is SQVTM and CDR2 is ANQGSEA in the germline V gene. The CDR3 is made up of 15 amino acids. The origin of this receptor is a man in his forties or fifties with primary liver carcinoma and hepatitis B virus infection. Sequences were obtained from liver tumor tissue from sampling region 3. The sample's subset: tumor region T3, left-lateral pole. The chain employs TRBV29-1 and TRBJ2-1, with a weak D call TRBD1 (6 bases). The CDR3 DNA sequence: TGCAGCTCCACTGGGACACAGGGCTCCCACAATGAGCAGTTCATC. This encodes CSSTGTQGSHNEQFI.